Listed below are T cell receptor beta chains from one sample, sequenced in a study of blood T cell repertoires in COVID-19. Assay: immunoSEQ multiplex PCR; the TCRdb copy retains only in-frame clones and omits some. The sample holds just under 250,000 clones, 70% to 90% seen once. What was sequenced was peripheral blood. The receptors here all came from a woman younger than 45 who had recovered from COVID-19. The CDR3 runs from the conserved cysteine through the conserved F or W. A D gene is named only where the DNA matches it firmly. Clone size is shown for a subset of rows, as once, few, many or a class of expanded clone.

cdr3_aa | cdr3_nt | v_call | d_call | j_call | clone_size
CASSPRTSGGAGDTQYF | TGTGCCAGTAGTCCGCGGACTAGCGGGGGGGCCGGAGATACGCAGTATTTT | TRBV19 | TRBD2 | TRBJ2-3 | -
CASKTSSDTQYF | TGTGCCAGCAAAACTAGCTCCGATACGCAGTATTTT | TRBV6-4 | - | TRBJ2-3 | -
CASSAGTDTQYF | TGTGCCAGCAGCGCGGGCACAGATACGCAGTATTTT | TRBV9 | - | TRBJ2-3 | once
CASSQYPGCEKLFF | TGCGCCAGCAGTCAATACCCAGGATGCGAAAAACTGTTTTTT | TRBV23-1 | - | TRBJ1-4 | once
CASSIRTGNYGYTF | TGTGCCAGTAGTATCCGGACAGGAAACTATGGCTACACCTTC | TRBV19 | TRBD1 | TRBJ1-2 | -
CASSWQGSYNSPLHF | TGTGCCAGCAGCTGGCAGGGGTCCTATAATTCACCCCTCCACTTT | TRBV5-6 | - | TRBJ1-6 | -
CASSGTVVGSYNSPLHF | TGTGCCAGCAGTGGGACAGTGGTAGGCTCCTATAATTCACCCCTCCACTTT | TRBV6-1 | - | TRBJ1-6 | -
CASSGDTFSGANVLTF | TGTGCCAGCAGTGGAGATACTTTCTCTGGGGCCAACGTCCTGACTTTC | TRBV27 | - | TRBJ2-6 | -
CSVGQRLGNTEAFF | TGCAGCGTTGGACAGAGACTGGGGAACACTGAAGCTTTCTTT | TRBV29-1 | - | TRBJ1-1 | -
CASSPYSGTGAGELFF | TGTGCCAGCAGCCCGTACTCCGGGACAGGGGCCGGGGAGCTGTTTTTT | TRBV11-3 | TRBD1 | TRBJ2-2 | -
CASSHSGTGKETQYF | TGTGCCAGTAGTCACTCCGGGACAGGCAAAGAGACCCAGTACTTC | TRBV19 | TRBD1 | TRBJ2-5 | -
CASSTGGRESEQYF | TGTGCCAGCTCAACCGGGGGTAGGGAAAGCGAGCAGTACTTC | TRBV18 | - | TRBJ2-7 | once
CASSSPGQGREKLFF | TGTGCCAGCAGCTCACCGGGACAGGGACGAGAAAAACTGTTTTTT | TRBV5-8 | TRBD1 | TRBJ1-4 | -
CATRTGADNEQFF | TGTGCCACCCGGACAGGGGCGGACAATGAGCAGTTCTTC | TRBV10-3 | TRBD1 | TRBJ2-1 | -
CASASGGFQETQYF | TGTGCCAGTGCTAGCGGGGGATTCCAAGAGACCCAGTACTTC | TRBV11-2 | TRBD2 | TRBJ2-5 | few
CASSLGGPLGDNEQFF | TGTGCCAGCAGCTTAGGGGGGCCTCTGGGGGACAATGAGCAGTTCTTC | TRBV7-7 | - | TRBJ2-1 | -
CASSEGALPDTQYF | TGTGCCAGCAGTGAGGGCGCACTTCCAGATACGCAGTATTTT | TRBV6-4 | - | TRBJ2-3 | -
CASSFGALPTNEQFF | TGTGCCAGCAGCTTTGGGGCGTTACCCACCAATGAGCAGTTCTTC | TRBV5-6 | - | TRBJ2-1 | -
CASSLTVSQETQYF | TGCGCCAGCAGCTTGACGGTATCCCAAGAGACCCAGTACTTC | TRBV5-1 | - | TRBJ2-5 | -
CAWSVDSNYEQYF | TGTGCCTGGAGTGTTGACAGTAACTACGAGCAGTACTTC | TRBV30 | - | TRBJ2-7 | -
CASFGLAGGWDEQFF | TGTGCCAGCTTTGGGCTAGCGGGGGGCTGGGATGAGCAGTTCTTC | TRBV5-6 | TRBD2 | TRBJ2-1 | -
CASSWRTGQEAYNEQFF | TGTGCCAGCAGCTGGAGGACTGGACAGGAGGCCTACAATGAGCAGTTCTTC | TRBV7-2 | TRBD1 | TRBJ2-1 | -
CASSPGQGAFFNTGELFF | TGCGCCAGCAGCCCAGGCCAGGGGGCGTTCTTTAACACCGGGGAGCTGTTTTTT | TRBV4-1 | TRBD1 | TRBJ2-2 | -
CASSLRGVGSPLHF | TGTGCCAGCAGCTTGAGAGGCGTAGGATCACCCCTCCACTTT | TRBV5-4 | - | TRBJ1-6 | -
CASSPQPSGNTIYF | TGTGCCAGCAGCCCACAGCCCTCGGGAAACACCATATATTTT | TRBV7-6 | - | TRBJ1-3 | -